This is a list of T cell receptor beta chains from one sample in a study of metastatic and nonmetastatic thyroid tumors. TCRdb re-called the PCR reads via MiXCR. The sample includes 15,000 or so clones, around 28% of them seen just once. The sample consisted of tumor tissue. The receptors here all came from a male donor with papillary thyroid cancer or a benign thyroid nodule (not recorded which). Some clones in this sample may be carry-over from other donors' samples. CDR3s include the opening cysteine and the closing phenylalanine or tryptophan. D genes are given only for firm matches. Some rows have no size entry. The others give once, few or many, or a class for an expanded clone.

j_gene: TRBJ2-6; d_gene: -; abundance: many; v_gene: TRBV14; CDR3nt: TGTGCCAGCAGCCCTCGACACTTCTCTGGGGCCAACGTCCTGACTTTC; CDR3aa: CASSPRHFSGANVLTF
j_gene: TRBJ1-2; d_gene: -; abundance: -; v_gene: TRBV2; CDR3nt: TGTGCCAGCCGTGAAGTGACAGCTGAGGGTGGCTCCACCTTC; CDR3aa: CASREVTAEGGSTF
j_gene: TRBJ2-1; d_gene: -; abundance: few; v_gene: TRBV7-3; CDR3nt: TGTGCCAGCAGCTTAGGCGGTGAGCAGTTCTTC; CDR3aa: CASSLGGEQFF
j_gene: TRBJ2-1; d_gene: TRBD2; abundance: medium-sized; v_gene: TRBV5-1; CDR3nt: TGCGCCAGCAGCTTTGCGGGAGTGGATGAGCAGTTCTTC; CDR3aa: CASSFAGVDEQFF
j_gene: TRBJ2-7; d_gene: TRBD1; abundance: many; v_gene: TRBV6-1; CDR3nt: TGTGCCAGCAGTCGGGACAGGGGATCCTACGAGCAGTACTTC; CDR3aa: CASSRDRGSYEQYF
j_gene: TRBJ1-5; d_gene: -; abundance: -; v_gene: TRBV19; CDR3nt: TGTGCCAGTAGTATAGGGTTTAATCAGCCCCAGCATTTT; CDR3aa: CASSIGFNQPQHF
j_gene: TRBJ2-7; d_gene: -; abundance: few; v_gene: TRBV7-9; CDR3nt: TGTGCCAGGGGGGTCTACGAGCAGTACTTC; CDR3aa: CARGVYEQYF
j_gene: TRBJ2-7; d_gene: -; abundance: -; v_gene: TRBV18; CDR3nt: TGTGCCAGCTCACCGAGCAGGGAGTACGAGCAGTACTTC; CDR3aa: CASSPSREYEQYF
j_gene: TRBJ2-7; d_gene: TRBD2; abundance: -; v_gene: TRBV6-1; CDR3nt: TGTGCCAGCAGTGACCCACCCGGGGTCGCGGGAGGGCCTTGGGAGCAGTACTTC; CDR3aa: CASSDPPGVAGGPWEQYF
j_gene: TRBJ2-7; d_gene: TRBD2; abundance: medium-sized; v_gene: TRBV28; CDR3nt: TGTGCCAGCAGTTCCAGTCTGGCGGGAGTTATCGAGCAGTACTTC; CDR3aa: CASSSSLAGVIEQYF
j_gene: TRBJ2-7; d_gene: -; abundance: -; v_gene: TRBV6-9; CDR3nt: TGTGCCAGCAGTTGGGACTCCTACGAGCAGTACTTC; CDR3aa: CASSWDSYEQYF
j_gene: TRBJ2-3; d_gene: -; abundance: once; v_gene: TRBV7-2; CDR3nt: TGTGCCAGCAGCCTATCACTACTGGAGGCGGATACGCAGTATTTT; CDR3aa: CASSLSLLEADTQYF
j_gene: TRBJ1-1; d_gene: -; abundance: -; v_gene: TRBV6-1; CDR3nt: TGTGCCAGCTACAGGGAGATTAACACTGAAGCTTTCTTT; CDR3aa: CASYREINTEAFF
j_gene: TRBJ2-7; d_gene: -; abundance: -; v_gene: TRBV6-1; CDR3nt: TGTGCCAGCAGGGTGACAGCGCGAAGCTCCTACGAGCAGTACTTC; CDR3aa: CASRVTARSSYEQYF
j_gene: TRBJ2-1; d_gene: -; abundance: -; v_gene: TRBV20-1; CDR3nt: TGCATTGCCCTTAACCGGGCCGATTGGGCCAATGAGCAGTTCTTC; CDR3aa: CIALNRADWANEQFF
j_gene: TRBJ2-1; d_gene: -; abundance: few; v_gene: TRBV6-1; CDR3nt: TGTGCCAGCAGTCGCCGCCCCGGGAGTGATGAGCAGTTCTTC; CDR3aa: CASSRRPGSDEQFF
j_gene: TRBJ2-7; d_gene: TRBD1; abundance: -; v_gene: TRBV18; CDR3nt: TGTGCCAGCTCACCACCGGGCGGACAGGGGAAGTACGAGCAGTACTTC; CDR3aa: CASSPPGGQGKYEQYF
j_gene: TRBJ2-7; d_gene: TRBD1; abundance: many; v_gene: TRBV6-4; CDR3nt: TGTGCCAGCAGTGAAGGACAGGGAGCCTACGAGCAGTACTTC; CDR3aa: CASSEGQGAYEQYF
j_gene: TRBJ1-4; d_gene: TRBD1; abundance: medium-sized; v_gene: TRBV19; CDR3nt: TGTGCCAGTAGTATAAGACAGGGAGGGGAAAAACTGTTTTTT; CDR3aa: CASSIRQGGEKLFF
j_gene: TRBJ2-2; d_gene: -; abundance: -; v_gene: TRBV5-1; CDR3nt: TGCGCCAGCAGCTTGGTGGGTACGAACACCGGGGAGCTGTCTTTT; CDR3aa: CASSLVGTNTGELSF
j_gene: TRBJ2-7; d_gene: TRBD2; abundance: -; v_gene: TRBV7-8; CDR3nt: TGTGCCAGCAGCAACAGTAAGGCTAGCGGGAGGGTCGAGCAGTACTTC; CDR3aa: CASSNSKASGRVEQYF
j_gene: TRBJ2-6; d_gene: TRBD1; abundance: medium-sized; v_gene: TRBV6-1; CDR3nt: TGTGCCAGTTCCCTAACAGGGGGCTCTGGGGCCAACGTCCTGACTTTC; CDR3aa: CASSLTGGSGANVLTF
j_gene: TRBJ1-1; d_gene: TRBD1; abundance: -; v_gene: TRBV18; CDR3nt: TGTGCCAGCTCACAGAGTAGGGGGACAGGGGGCCAGGGGACTGAAGCTTTCTTC; CDR3aa: CASSQSRGTGGQGTEAFF
j_gene: TRBJ1-6; d_gene: -; abundance: many; v_gene: TRBV5-6; CDR3nt: TGTGCCAGCAGCTCCCCCCCGGCCAGACCGAATTCACCCCTCCACTTT; CDR3aa: CASSSPPARPNSPLHF
j_gene: TRBJ1-1; d_gene: -; abundance: few; v_gene: TRBV19; CDR3nt: TGTGCCAGTACCACGCGAATGGGTGAAGCTTTCTTT; CDR3aa: CASTTRMGEAFF
j_gene: TRBJ2-1; d_gene: TRBD2; abundance: few; v_gene: TRBV6-2/TRBV6-3; CDR3nt: TGTGCCAGCAGTTCGGCTAGCGGGATATGGGGTGAGCAGTTCTTC; CDR3aa: CASSSASGIWGEQFF
j_gene: TRBJ2-7; d_gene: TRBD2; abundance: -; v_gene: TRBV7-3; CDR3nt: TGTGCCAGCAGCTTAGGCGGGAGCCTCTCCTACGAGCAGTACTTC; CDR3aa: CASSLGGSLSYEQYF
j_gene: TRBJ2-3; d_gene: -; abundance: -; v_gene: TRBV13; CDR3nt: TGTGCCAGCAGCCGCAGGCGTATCACAGATACGCAGTATTTT; CDR3aa: CASSRRRITDTQYF
j_gene: TRBJ2-7; d_gene: TRBD1; abundance: many; v_gene: TRBV14; CDR3nt: TGTGCCAGCAGCCCCGACAGGGTACGGACCTACGAGCAGTACTTC; CDR3aa: CASSPDRVRTYEQYF
j_gene: TRBJ1-1; d_gene: -; abundance: -; v_gene: TRBV30; CDR3nt: TGTGCCTGGAGCCGTGACAGAGAAGCTTTCTTT; CDR3aa: CAWSRDREAFF
j_gene: TRBJ1-3; d_gene: -; abundance: -; v_gene: TRBV6-1; CDR3nt: TGTGCCAGCTCCGGGTTTCCGGGAAACACCATATATTTT; CDR3aa: CASSGFPGNTIYF
j_gene: TRBJ2-7; d_gene: -; abundance: -; v_gene: TRBV18; CDR3nt: TGTGCCAGCTCACCACCAGGGATGACCTACGAGCAGTACTTC; CDR3aa: CASSPPGMTYEQYF
j_gene: TRBJ1-1; d_gene: -; abundance: few; v_gene: TRBV12-3/TRBV12-4; CDR3nt: TGTGCCAGCAGTTCGTGGACAGTGTTTACTGAAGCTTTCTTT; CDR3aa: CASSSWTVFTEAFF
j_gene: TRBJ2-5; d_gene: -; abundance: -; v_gene: TRBV28; CDR3nt: TGTGCCAGCAGTCTGCAGGGCTTGGAGACCCAGTACTTC; CDR3aa: CASSLQGLETQYF
j_gene: TRBJ1-5; d_gene: -; abundance: many; v_gene: TRBV2; CDR3nt: TGTGCCAGCAGAGGGGCTAGTCAGCCCCAGCATTTT; CDR3aa: CASRGASQPQHF
j_gene: TRBJ2-7; d_gene: -; abundance: -; v_gene: TRBV20-1; CDR3nt: TGCAGTGATAGTCTTCCCACGACCTACGAGCAGTACTTC; CDR3aa: CSDSLPTTYEQYF
j_gene: TRBJ2-7; d_gene: TRBD1; abundance: -; v_gene: TRBV11-3; CDR3nt: TGTTCCAGCACCACCGGACAGGATGCCTACGAGCAGTACTTC; CDR3aa: CSSTTGQDAYEQYF
j_gene: TRBJ2-3; d_gene: -; abundance: -; v_gene: TRBV12-3/TRBV12-4; CDR3nt: TGTGCCAGCAGTTTTGGGGCCGTGGGCAGTTTCTACACAGATACGCAGTATTTT; CDR3aa: CASSFGAVGSFYTDTQYF
j_gene: TRBJ2-5; d_gene: -; abundance: -; v_gene: TRBV11-3; CDR3nt: TGTGCCAGCAGCATTGGGACTCACACGTACCAAGAGACCCAGTACTTC; CDR3aa: CASSIGTHTYQETQYF
j_gene: TRBJ1-1; d_gene: -; abundance: few; v_gene: TRBV5-1; CDR3nt: TGCGCCAGCAGCTTGGCCGACGTCCTGAACACTGAAGCTTTCTTT; CDR3aa: CASSLADVLNTEAFF
j_gene: TRBJ1-6; d_gene: -; abundance: -; v_gene: TRBV20-1; CDR3nt: TGCAGTGCTAGAGATACCGGGGATTCTTCACCCCTCCACTTT; CDR3aa: CSARDTGDSSPLHF
j_gene: TRBJ1-4; d_gene: -; abundance: -; v_gene: TRBV28; CDR3nt: TGTGCCAGCACCACCCAGCATTGGAGGCAAACGGTCTCTAATGAAAAACTGTTTTTT; CDR3aa: CASTTQHWRQTVSNEKLFF
j_gene: TRBJ2-7; d_gene: -; abundance: -; v_gene: TRBV11-3; CDR3nt: TGTGCCAGCAGCCCCGGACACGCCGAGCAGTACTTC; CDR3aa: CASSPGHAEQYF
j_gene: TRBJ2-7; d_gene: TRBD2; abundance: -; v_gene: TRBV11-2; CDR3nt: TGTGCCAGCAGCTTTCTCAAGGCGGGAGGATACTACGAGCAGTACTTC; CDR3aa: CASSFLKAGGYYEQYF